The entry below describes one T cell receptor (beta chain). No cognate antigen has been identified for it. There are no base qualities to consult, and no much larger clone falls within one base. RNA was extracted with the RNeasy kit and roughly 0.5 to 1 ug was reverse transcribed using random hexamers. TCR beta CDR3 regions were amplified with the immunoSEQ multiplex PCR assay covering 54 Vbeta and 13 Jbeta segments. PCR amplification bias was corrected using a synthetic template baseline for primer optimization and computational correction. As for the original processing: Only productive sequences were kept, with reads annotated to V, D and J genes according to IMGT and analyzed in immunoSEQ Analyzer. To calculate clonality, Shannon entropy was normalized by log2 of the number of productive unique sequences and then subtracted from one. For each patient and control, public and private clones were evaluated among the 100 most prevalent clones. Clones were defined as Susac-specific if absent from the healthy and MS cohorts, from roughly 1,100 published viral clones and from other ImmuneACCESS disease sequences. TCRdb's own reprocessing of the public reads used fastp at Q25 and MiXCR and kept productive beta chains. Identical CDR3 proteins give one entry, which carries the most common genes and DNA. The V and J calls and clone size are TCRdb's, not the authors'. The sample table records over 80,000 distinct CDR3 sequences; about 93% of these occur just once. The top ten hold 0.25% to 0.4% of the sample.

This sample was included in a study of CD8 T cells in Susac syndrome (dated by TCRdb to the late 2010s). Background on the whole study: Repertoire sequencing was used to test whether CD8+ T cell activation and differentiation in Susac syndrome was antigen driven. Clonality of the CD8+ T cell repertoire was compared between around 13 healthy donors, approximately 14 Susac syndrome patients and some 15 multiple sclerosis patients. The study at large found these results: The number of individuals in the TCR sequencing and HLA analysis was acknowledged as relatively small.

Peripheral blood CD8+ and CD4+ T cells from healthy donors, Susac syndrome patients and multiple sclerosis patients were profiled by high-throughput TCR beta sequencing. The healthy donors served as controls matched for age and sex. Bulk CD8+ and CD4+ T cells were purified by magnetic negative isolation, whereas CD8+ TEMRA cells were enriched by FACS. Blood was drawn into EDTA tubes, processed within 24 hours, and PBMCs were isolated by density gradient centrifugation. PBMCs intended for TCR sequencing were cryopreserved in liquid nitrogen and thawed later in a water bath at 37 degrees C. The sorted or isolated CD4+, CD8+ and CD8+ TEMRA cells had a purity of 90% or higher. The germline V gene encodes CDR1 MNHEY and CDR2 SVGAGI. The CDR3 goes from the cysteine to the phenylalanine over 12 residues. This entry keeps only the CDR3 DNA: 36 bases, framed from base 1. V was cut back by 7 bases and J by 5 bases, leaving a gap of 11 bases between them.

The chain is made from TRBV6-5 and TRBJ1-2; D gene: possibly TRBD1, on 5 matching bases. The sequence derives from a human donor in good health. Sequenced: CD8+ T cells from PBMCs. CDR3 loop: CASTRRGYGYTF. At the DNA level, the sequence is TGTGCCAGCACCAGAAGGGGTTATGGCTACACCTTC.